This T cell receptor beta chain was recovered during a study of blood T cell repertoires in COVID-19. For the study at large: Samples taken during acute and convalescent COVID-19 were collected in the United States, Italy and Spain.

Assay: immunoSEQ multiplex PCR; the TCRdb copy retains only in-frame clones and omits some. The sample contains over 350,000 clones, around nine tenths of which appear only once. Cohort assignment relied on participant-reported clinical history. The germline gives CDR1 DFQATT, CDR2 SNEGSKA (reference sequence). Trimming took off 3 bases at V and 0 bases at J, with 11 bases between the two ends. This CDR3 contains 14 residues. This chain connects TRBV20-1 to TRBJ1-1, with D unclear. Material: PBMCs or T cells enriched from blood (not recorded which). This receptor was identified in a woman aged 50 to 60 who had recovered from COVID-19. The chain's CDR3 is CSASGHGMNTEAFF. The CDR3 DNA is TGCAGTGCTAGTGGTCACGGGATGAACACTGAAGCTTTCTTT.